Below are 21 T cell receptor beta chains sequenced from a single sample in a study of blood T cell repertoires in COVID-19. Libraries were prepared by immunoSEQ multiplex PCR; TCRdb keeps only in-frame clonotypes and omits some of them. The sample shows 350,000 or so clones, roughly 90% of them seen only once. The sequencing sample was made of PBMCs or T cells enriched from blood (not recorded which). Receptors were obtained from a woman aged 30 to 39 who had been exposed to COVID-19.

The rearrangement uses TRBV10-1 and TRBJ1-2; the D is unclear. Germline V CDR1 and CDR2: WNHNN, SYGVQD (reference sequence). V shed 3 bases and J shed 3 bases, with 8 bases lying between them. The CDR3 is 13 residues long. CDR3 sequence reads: CASSDLRDYGYTF. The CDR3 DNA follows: TGCGCCAGCAGTGACCTCCGGGACTATGGCTACACCTTC.

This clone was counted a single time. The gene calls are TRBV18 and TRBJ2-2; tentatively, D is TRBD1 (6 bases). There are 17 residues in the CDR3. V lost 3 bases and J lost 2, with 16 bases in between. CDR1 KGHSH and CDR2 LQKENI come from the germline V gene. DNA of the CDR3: TGTGCCAGCTCACCCTCGTCAGGGACAATAAACACCGGGGAGCTGTTTTTT. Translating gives CASSPSSGTINTGELFF.

The CDR3 coding sequence is TGTGCCAGCAGCGTCTCCAGCGGACAGGGGATCCCTCCTAACTATGGCTACACCTTC. Protein product: CASSVSSGQGIPPNYGYTF. The rearrangement uses TRBV9 and TRBJ1-2; 9 nucleotides line up with TRBD1. Losses at the gene ends were 2 bases for V and 0 bases for J; bases not matched to a gene: 14. The length of the CDR3 is 19 residues. Looked up from germline, CDR1 is SGDLS and CDR2 is YYNGEE.

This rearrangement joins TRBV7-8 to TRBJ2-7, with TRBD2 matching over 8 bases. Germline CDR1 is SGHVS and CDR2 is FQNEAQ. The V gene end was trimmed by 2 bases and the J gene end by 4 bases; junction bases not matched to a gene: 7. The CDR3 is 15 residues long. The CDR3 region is CASSLTGRAEYEQYF. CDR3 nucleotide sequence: TGTGCCAGCAGCTTAACCGGGAGGGCCGAATACGAGCAGTACTTC. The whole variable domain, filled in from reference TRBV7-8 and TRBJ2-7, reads GAGVSQSPRYKVAKRGQDVALRCDPISGHVSLFWYQQALGQGPEFLTYFQNEAQLDKSGLPSDRFFAERPEGSVSTLKIQRTQQEDSAVYLCASSLTGRAEYEQYFGPGTRLTVT.

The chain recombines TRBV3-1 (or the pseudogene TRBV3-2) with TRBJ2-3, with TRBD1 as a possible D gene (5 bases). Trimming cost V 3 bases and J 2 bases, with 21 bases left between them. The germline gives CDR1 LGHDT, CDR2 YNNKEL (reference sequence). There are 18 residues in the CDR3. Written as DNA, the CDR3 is TGTGCCAGCAGCCAGAATAGTAGGTGGGGCCGACACACAGATACGCAGTATTTT. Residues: CASSQNSRWGRHTDTQYF.

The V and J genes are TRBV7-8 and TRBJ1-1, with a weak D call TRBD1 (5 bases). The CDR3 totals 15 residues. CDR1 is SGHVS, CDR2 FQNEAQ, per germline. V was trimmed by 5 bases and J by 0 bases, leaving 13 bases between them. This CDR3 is CASSPWGRVNTEAFF. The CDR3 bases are TGTGCCAGCAGCCCATGGGGCAGAGTGAACACTGAAGCTTTCTTT.

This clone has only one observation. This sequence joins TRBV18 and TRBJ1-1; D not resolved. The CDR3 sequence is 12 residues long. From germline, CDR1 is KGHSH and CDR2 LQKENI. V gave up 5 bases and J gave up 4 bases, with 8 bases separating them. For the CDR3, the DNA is TGTGCCAGCTCAGGGCCAGGCACTGAAGCTTTCTTT. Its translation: CASSGPGTEAFF.

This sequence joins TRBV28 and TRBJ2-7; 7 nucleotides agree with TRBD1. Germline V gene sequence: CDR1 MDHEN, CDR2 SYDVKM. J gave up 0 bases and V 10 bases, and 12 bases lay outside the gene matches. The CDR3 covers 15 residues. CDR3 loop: CAIADPTGDSYEQYF. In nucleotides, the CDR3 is TGTGCCATCGCCGACCCTACAGGGGACTCCTACGAGCAGTACTTC.

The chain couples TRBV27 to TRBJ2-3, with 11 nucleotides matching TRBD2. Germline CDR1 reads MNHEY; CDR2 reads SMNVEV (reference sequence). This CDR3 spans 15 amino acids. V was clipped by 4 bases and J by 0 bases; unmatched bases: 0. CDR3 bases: TGTGCCAGCAGTTCTAGCGGGAGGAGCACAGATACGCAGTATTTT. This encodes CASSSSGRSTDTQYF.

CDR3 residues: CASSFLVRQGSSYEQYF. CDR3 in DNA: TGTGCCAGCAGCTTCCTAGTCAGACAGGGGAGCTCCTACGAGCAGTACTTC. The genes are TRBV7-2 and TRBJ2-7, with TRBD1 matching 8 bases. Germline V gene data show CDR1 as SGHTA and CDR2 as FQGNSA. The CDR3 covers 17 residues. J lost 0 bases, V lost 3 bases, and 10 bases had no gene match. The full variable domain, in which reference TRBV7-2 and TRBJ2-7 provide the parts outside the CDR3, is GAGVSQSPSNKVTEKGKDVELRCDPISGHTALYWYRQSLGQGLEFLIYFQGNSAPDKSGLPSDRFSAERTGGSVSTLTIQRTQQEDSAVYLCASSFLVRQGSSYEQYFGPGTRLTVT.

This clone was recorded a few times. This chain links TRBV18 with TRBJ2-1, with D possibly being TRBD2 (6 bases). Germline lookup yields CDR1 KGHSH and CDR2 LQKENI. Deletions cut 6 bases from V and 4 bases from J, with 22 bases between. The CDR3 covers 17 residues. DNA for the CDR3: TGTGCCAGCTCCCTGATCCGGGTAGCGGAACCATACAATGAGCAGTTCTTC. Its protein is CASSLIRVAEPYNEQFF.

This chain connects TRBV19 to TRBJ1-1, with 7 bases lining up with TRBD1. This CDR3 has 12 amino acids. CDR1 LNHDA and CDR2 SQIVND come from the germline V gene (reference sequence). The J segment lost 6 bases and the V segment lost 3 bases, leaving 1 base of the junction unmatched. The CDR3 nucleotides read TGTGCCAGTAGTATTGGGACAGCTGAAGCTTTCTTT. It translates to CASSIGTAEAFF.

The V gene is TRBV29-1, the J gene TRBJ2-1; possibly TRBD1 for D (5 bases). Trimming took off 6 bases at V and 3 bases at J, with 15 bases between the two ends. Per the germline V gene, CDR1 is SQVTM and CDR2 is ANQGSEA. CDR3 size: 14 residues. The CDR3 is CSVFKTALYNEQFF. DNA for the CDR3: TGCAGCGTCTTCAAGACAGCTCTCTACAATGAGCAGTTCTTC.

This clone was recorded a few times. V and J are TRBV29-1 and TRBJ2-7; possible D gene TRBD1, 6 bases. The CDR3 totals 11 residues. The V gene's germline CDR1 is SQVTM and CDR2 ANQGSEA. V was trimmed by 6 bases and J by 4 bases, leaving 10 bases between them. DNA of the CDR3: TGCAGCGTCCAAGGGGGTTACGAGCAGTACTTC. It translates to CSVQGGYEQYF.

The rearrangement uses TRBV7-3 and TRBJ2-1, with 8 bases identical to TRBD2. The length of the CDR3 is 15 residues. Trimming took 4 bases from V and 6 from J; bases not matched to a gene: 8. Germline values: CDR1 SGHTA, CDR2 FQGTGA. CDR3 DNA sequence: TGTGCCAGCAGCTCCTCGGCTAGCGGGCCCAATGAGCAGTTCTTC. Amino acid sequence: CASSSSASGPNEQFF.

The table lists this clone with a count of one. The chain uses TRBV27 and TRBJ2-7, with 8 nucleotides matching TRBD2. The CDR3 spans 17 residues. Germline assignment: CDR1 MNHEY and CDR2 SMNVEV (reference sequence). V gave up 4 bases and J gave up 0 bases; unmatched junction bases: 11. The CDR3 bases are TGTGCCAGCAGTTCAAAATTACGGGGGGGCTTCTCCTACGAGCAGTACTTC. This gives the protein CASSSKLRGGFSYEQYF.

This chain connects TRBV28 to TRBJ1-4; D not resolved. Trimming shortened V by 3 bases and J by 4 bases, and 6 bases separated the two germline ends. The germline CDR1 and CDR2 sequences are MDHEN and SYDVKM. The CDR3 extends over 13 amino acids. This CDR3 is CASSLASNEKLFF. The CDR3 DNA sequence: TGTGCCAGCAGTTTGGCAAGTAATGAAAAACTGTTTTTT.

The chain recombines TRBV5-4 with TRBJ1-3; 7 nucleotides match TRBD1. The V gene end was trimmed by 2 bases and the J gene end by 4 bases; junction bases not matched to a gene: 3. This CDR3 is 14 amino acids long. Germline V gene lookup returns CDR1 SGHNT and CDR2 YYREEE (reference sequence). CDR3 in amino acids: CASSLDREGNTIYF. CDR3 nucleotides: TGTGCCAGCAGCTTAGACAGGGAAGGAAACACCATATATTTT.

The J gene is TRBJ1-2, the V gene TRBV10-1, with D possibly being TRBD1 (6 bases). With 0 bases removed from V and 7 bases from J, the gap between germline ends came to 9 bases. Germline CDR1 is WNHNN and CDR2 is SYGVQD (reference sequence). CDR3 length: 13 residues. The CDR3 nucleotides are TGCGCCAGCAGTGAGTCCACAGGGTCTGGCTACACCTTC. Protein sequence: CASSESTGSGYTF.

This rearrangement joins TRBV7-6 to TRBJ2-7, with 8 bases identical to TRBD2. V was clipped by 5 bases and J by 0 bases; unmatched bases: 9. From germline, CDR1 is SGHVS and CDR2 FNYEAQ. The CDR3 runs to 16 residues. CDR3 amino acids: CASSPSSGTSSYEQYF. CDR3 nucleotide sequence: TGTGCCAGCAGCCCCAGTAGCGGGACCTCCTCCTACGAGCAGTACTTC. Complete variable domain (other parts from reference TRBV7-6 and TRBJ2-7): GAGVSQSPRYKVTKRGQDVALRCDPISGHVSLYWYRQALGQGPEFLTYFNYEAQQDKSGLPNDRFSAERPEGSISTLTIQRTEQRDSAMYRCASSPSSGTSSYEQYFGPGTRLTVT.

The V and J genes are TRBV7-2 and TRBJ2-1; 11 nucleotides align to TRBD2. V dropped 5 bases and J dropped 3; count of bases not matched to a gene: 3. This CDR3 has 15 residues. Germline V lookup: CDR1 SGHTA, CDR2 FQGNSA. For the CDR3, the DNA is TGTGCCAGCAGCGGGACTAGCGGAAACTACAATGAGCAGTTCTTC. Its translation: CASSGTSGNYNEQFF.